Following are 32 T cell receptor beta chains from one sample sequenced in a study of beta chain features in type 1 diabetes. Every isolated RNA sample was fully reverse transcribed, so sequencing captured expressed TCRB transcripts. Repertoires were generated with immunoSEQ multiplex PCR, while TCRdb's copy carries only in-frame clones and drops some. The table shows 150,000 to 200,000 clones, with around 9% occurring only once. Study-level findings and limits: The study found moderately but significantly shorter TCRB CDR3s in all four CD4+ subsets of Type 1 diabetes patients.

Antigens for these TCRs are unknown. Sequencing used central memory CD4+ T cells from blood. All receptors come from a woman aged 25 to 39 with type 1 diabetes.

This clone was seen a handful of times. The chain is built from TRBV9 and TRBJ2-7; D not resolved. The germline V gene has CDR1 SGDLS and CDR2 YYNGEE. Trimming pared 0 bases from V and 7 bases from J, leaving 14 bases between. The CDR3 has 14 amino acids. CDR3 sequence reads: CASSVGSWAGEQYF. CDR3 sequence (DNA): TGTGCCAGCAGCGTAGGATCCTGGGCTGGGGAGCAGTACTTC.

This clone has a handful of counts. V gene TRBV5-1 combines with J gene TRBJ1-5; the match to TRBD1 covers 12 bases. CDR1 is SGHRS, CDR2 YFSETQ, per germline. The CDR3 has 14 residues. J was trimmed by 8 bases and V by 4 bases; bases with no gene match: 4. The CDR3, as DNA: TGCGCCAGCAGCCCGGGACAGGGGGCGAAGCCCCAGCATTTT. Translation: CASSPGQGAKPQHF. Together with reference TRBV5-1 and TRBJ1-5, the CDR3 gives the full variable domain: KAGVTQTPRYLIKTRGQQVTLSCSPISGHRSVSWYQQTPGQGLQFLFEYFSETQRNKGNFPGRFSGRQFSNSRSEMNVSTLELGDSALYLCASSPGQGAKPQHFGDGTRLSIL.

This clone was picked up a small number of times. This likely traces to a read error, being one base from a far larger clone. This chain links TRBV7-3 with TRBJ2-1, with 7 bases fitting TRBD2. V dropped 4 bases and J dropped 4; count of bases not matched to a gene: 4. The length of the CDR3 is 14 residues. Germline CDR1 SGHTA, CDR2 FQGTGA. The CDR3 sequence is CASSWASGYNEQFF. CDR3 nucleotides: TGTGCCAGCAGCTGGGCTAGCGGATACAATGAGCAGTTCTTC. The full variable domain, its missing parts supplied by reference TRBV7-3 and TRBJ2-1, is GAGVSQTPSNKVTEKGKYVELRCDPISGHTALYWYRQSLGQGPEFLIYFQGTGAADDSGLPNDRFFAVRPEGSVSTLKIQRTERGDSAVYLCASSWASGYNEQFFGPGTRLTVL.

V is TRBV28 and J is TRBJ1-2; D is undetermined. The CDR3 extends over 15 amino acids. The germline CDR1 and CDR2 sequences are MDHEN and SYDVKM. The V end was cut by 3 bases, the J end by 3 bases, with 14 bases between. The CDR3 loop reads CASSLGRTDYYGYTF. Written as DNA, the CDR3 is TGTGCCAGCAGTTTGGGTCGGACGGACTACTATGGCTACACCTTC.

The chain couples TRBV29-1 to TRBJ1-4; 7 bases are a match to TRBD1. The CDR3 has 13 residues. V was clipped by 7 bases and J by 4 bases; unmatched bases: 6. CDR1 SQVTM and CDR2 ANQGSEA come from the germline V gene. The DNA of the CDR3 is TGCAGCGCGCTGGGACAGCGTAATGAAAAACTGTTTTTT. It encodes CSALGQRNEKLFF. Together with reference TRBV29-1 and TRBJ1-4, the CDR3 gives the full variable domain: SAVISQKPSRDICQRGTSLTIQCQVDSQVTMMFWYRQQPGQSLTLIATANQGSEATYESGFVIDKFPISRPNLTFSTLTVSNMSPEDSSIYLCSALGQRNEKLFFGSGTQLSVL.

In this sample, this clone turned up a few times. V and J are TRBV5-6 and TRBJ2-7; 10 bases match TRBD1. There are 14 residues in the CDR3. J gave up 4 bases and V 6 bases, and 7 bases lay outside the gene matches. In germline, CDR1 is SGHDT, CDR2 YYEEEE. The CDR3 here is CASTTGTGEYEQYF. The CDR3 nucleotides read TGTGCCAGCACAACCGGGACAGGGGAGTACGAGCAGTACTTC.

This chain connects TRBV6-5 to TRBJ1-1; no firm D call. Trimming took 6 bases from V and 1 from J, leaving 9 bases between them. CDR3 length: 13 amino acids. The germline V gene encodes CDR1 MNHEY and CDR2 SVGAGI. The CDR3 nucleotides read TGTGCCAGCAGCAAGTCCGGGAACACTGAAGCTTTCTTT. Translating it yields CASSKSGNTEAFF.

This clone showed up just a few times. The V and J genes are TRBV6-1 and TRBJ2-7; maybe TRBD2 (6 bases). The V end was cut by 4 bases, the J end by 4 bases, with 20 bases between. Germline loops: CDR1 MNHNS, CDR2 SASEGT. The CDR3 has 16 amino acids. CDR3 coding DNA: TGTGCCAGCAGTGGGGTGGGAGGACCAGTAAATTACGAGCAGTACTTC. It codes for CASSGVGGPVNYEQYF.

This clone was seen more than once but under ten times. J is TRBJ2-1 and V is TRBV5-4; tentatively, D is TRBD2 (6 bases). The germline V gene has CDR1 SGHNT and CDR2 YYREEE (reference sequence). This CDR3 region has 16 residues. V was pared by 3 bases and J by 6 bases, with 19 bases between. The CDR3 region has the DNA TGTGCCAGCAGCTCTAACGCGGGATCTCATTTCAATGAGCAGTTCTTC. Translation gives CASSSNAGSHFNEQFF.

The chain uses TRBV28 and TRBJ2-7; D gene ambiguous. V shed 1 base and J shed 2 bases, with 3 bases lying between them. Germline V gene data show CDR1 as MDHEN and CDR2 as SYDVKM. The CDR3 is made up of 12 amino acids. CDR3 sequence reads: CASSLSAYEQYF. The CDR3 DNA reads as TGTGCCAGCAGTTTATCCGCCTACGAGCAGTACTTC.

This clone was picked up a small number of times. This sequence joins TRBV7-9 and TRBJ1-2, with 12 bases matching TRBD1. The V segment lost 4 bases and the J segment 6 bases; nucleotides outside the gene matches: 6. Germline CDR1 reads SEHNR; CDR2 reads FQNEAQ (reference sequence). The CDR3 is 15 residues long. CDR3 residues: CASSSAGTGGDGYTF. The DNA of the CDR3 is TGTGCCAGCAGCTCGGCCGGGACAGGGGGCGATGGCTACACCTTC.

V gene TRBV15 combines with J gene TRBJ2-7; 8 bases align to TRBD1. V gave up 3 bases and J gave up 1 base; unmatched junction bases: 2. This CDR3 contains 14 residues. The germline CDR1 and CDR2 sequences are LNHNV and YYDKDF (reference sequence). The CDR3 DNA reads TGTGCCACCAGCAGGGACAGGGTTTCCTACGAGCAGTACTTC. The encoded protein is CATSRDRVSYEQYF. Variable domain in full (rest from reference TRBV15 and TRBJ2-7): DAMVIQNPRYQVTQFGKPVTLSCSQTLNHNVMYWYQQKSSQAPKLLFHYYDKDFNNEADTPDNFQSRRPNTSFCFLDIRSPGLGDTAMYLCATSRDRVSYEQYFGPGTRLTVT.

There are a few counts of this clone. J is TRBJ2-1 and V is TRBV14; 9 bases line up with TRBD2. This CDR3 comprises 19 residues. Germline trimming cut 4 bases from V and 4 bases from J; bases unmatched to any gene: 17. CDR1 and CDR2 (germline): SGHDN, FVKESK. CDR3 in DNA: TGTGCCAGCAGCCCCCTGGGGACTAGCTGGCGACCAGTGTACAATGAGCAGTTCTTC. This translates into CASSPLGTSWRPVYNEQFF.

This chain links TRBV5-1 with TRBJ2-5; tentative D call: TRBD1 (6 bases). Germline lookup yields CDR1 SGHRS and CDR2 YFSETQ. The V end was cut by 4 bases, the J end by 3 bases, with 10 bases between. The CDR3 spans 13 residues. CDR3 DNA sequence: TGCGCCAGCAGCCCGGGACAAAAAGAGACCCAGTACTTC. This translates into CASSPGQKETQYF.

The J gene is TRBJ2-1, the V gene TRBV7-2; the match to TRBD1 covers 7 bases. V lost 1 base, J lost 0 bases, and 9 bases stayed unmatched. Germline V gives CDR1 SGHTA, CDR2 FQGNSA. CDR3 length: 18 residues. The CDR3 region is CASSLVVGQRSSYNEQFF. The CDR3 coding sequence is TGTGCCAGCAGCTTAGTCGTGGGACAGCGGAGCTCCTACAATGAGCAGTTCTTC.

J is TRBJ2-3 and V is TRBV14; TRBD1 is a possible D gene (6 bases). Germline loops: CDR1 SGHDN, CDR2 FVKESK. V lost 2 bases, J lost 7 bases, and 10 bases lay in between. The CDR3 is 13 residues long. The CDR3 bases are TGTGCCAGCAGCCAATTGACAGGACATACGCAGTATTTT. Translated: CASSQLTGHTQYF.

In its sample, this clone was seen a few times. Here the CDR3 reads CASSLRGTLYEQYF. In nucleotides, the CDR3 is TGTGCCAGCAGTTTAAGGGGGACACTTTACGAGCAGTACTTC. The V and J genes are TRBV27 and TRBJ2-7; possible D gene TRBD1, 6 bases. Between the trimmed V and J ends, which lost 2 bases and 4 bases, there was a span of 12 bases. This CDR3 contains 14 residues. Germline V gene sequence: CDR1 MNHEY, CDR2 SMNVEV (reference sequence).

CDR3 residues: CASSELPNQPQHF. The CDR3 bases are TGTGCCAGCAGTGAACTACCTAATCAGCCCCAGCATTTT. The V gene is TRBV6-1, the J gene TRBJ1-5; no reliable D call. Trimming shortened V by 2 bases and J by 4 bases, and 6 bases separated the two germline ends. This CDR3 spans 13 amino acids. CDR1 is MNHNS, CDR2 SASEGT, per germline.

The chain has TRBV19 and TRBJ2-7, with D possibly TRBD1 on 6 matching bases. Germline V gene lookup returns CDR1 LNHDA and CDR2 SQIVND (reference sequence). This CDR3 contains 14 residues. V was cut by 6 bases and J by 0 bases, with 12 bases left in between. The CDR3 nucleotides read TGTGCCAGTAGCCGACAGGAGAGCTCCTACGAGCAGTACTTC. This codes for CASSRQESSYEQYF. Filled out from reference TRBV19 and TRBJ2-7, the complete variable domain reads DGGITQSPKYLFRKEGQNVTLSCEQNLNHDAMYWYRQDPGQGLRLIYYSQIVNDFQKGDIAEGYSVSREKKESFPLTVTSAQKNPTAFYLCASSRQESSYEQYFGPGTRLTVT.

In this sample, this clone turned up a few times. V and J are TRBV23-1 and TRBJ2-3; 8 bases fit TRBD2. Being an ORF, TRBV23-1 has a function that is uncertain. With 2 bases clipped from V and 6 bases from J, the junction kept 16 bases outside the gene matches. The CDR3 runs 18 residues. The CDR3 protein is CASSQNPGTRMIIDTQYF. In DNA, the CDR3 is TGCGCCAGCAGTCAAAACCCCGGGACTAGAATGATCATCGATACGCAGTATTTT.

Only a few counts were recorded for this clone. CDR3 sequence (DNA): TGTGCCAGCAGCGTACCGAGAGACAGAGACTCCTACGAGCAGTACTTC. Translated: CASSVPRDRDSYEQYF. The chain links TRBV9 to TRBJ2-7, with a possible D match to TRBD1 (5 bases). This CDR3 region has 16 residues. Germline assignment: CDR1 SGDLS and CDR2 YYNGEE. V dropped 1 base and J dropped 0 bases, with 14 bases sitting between them. The whole variable domain, remainder taken from reference TRBV9 and TRBJ2-7, is DSGVTQTPKHLITATGQRVTLRCSPRSGDLSVYWYQQSLDQGLQFLIQYYNGEERAKGNILERFSAQQFPDLHSELNLSSLELGDSALYFCASSVPRDRDSYEQYFGPGTRLTVT.

The CDR3: CASSYREIGYEQYF. The CDR3 nucleotides read TGTGCCAGCAGTTACCGTGAAATCGGGTACGAGCAGTACTTC. The gene calls are TRBV6-6 and TRBJ2-7; the D is unclear. Per the germline V gene, CDR1 is MNHNY and CDR2 is SVGAGI (reference sequence). The CDR3 runs to 14 residues. V lost 2 bases and J 4 bases, leaving 12 bases between the germline ends.

In its sample, this clone was seen many times. The chain couples TRBV7-9 to TRBJ1-1; 8 bases are shared with TRBD1. Trimming removed 5 bases from V and 11 bases from J; junction bases left unmatched: 13. Germline loops: CDR1 SEHNR, CDR2 FQNEAQ (reference sequence). The CDR3 runs to 14 residues. This chain's CDR3 is CASSPGTGRDGAFF. The CDR3 region has the DNA TGTGCCAGCAGCCCGGGGACAGGCCGCGATGGGGCTTTCTTT.

The V gene is TRBV18, the J gene TRBJ2-1, with 7 bases fitting TRBD2. The germline gives CDR1 KGHSH, CDR2 LQKENI. This CDR3 spans 16 amino acids. Unmatched junction bases numbered 9, after V lost 2 bases and J lost 5 bases. Here the CDR3 DNA reads TGTGCCAGCTCACCAGCAACTAGCGTCGTAAACAATGAGCAGTTCTTC. Its translation is CASSPATSVVNNEQFF.

The J gene is TRBJ2-2, the V gene TRBV6-5, with unresolved D. Trimming removed 4 bases from V and 6 bases from J, with 12 bases in between. This CDR3 comprises 14 residues. Germline CDR1 and CDR2: MNHEY and SVGAGI. DNA for the CDR3: TGTGCCAGCAGTTCGCCGACTTGGGCCGGGGAGCTGTTTTTT. It translates to CASSSPTWAGELFF.

This clone was seen only a few times. The rearrangement uses TRBV7-9 and TRBJ1-1; weak D call: TRBD1 (5 bases). V shed 2 bases and J shed 2 bases, with 9 bases lying between them. This CDR3 spans 14 amino acids. The germline gives CDR1 SEHNR, CDR2 FQNEAQ (reference sequence). CDR3 loop: CASSLMTANTEAFF. The CDR3 DNA reads TGTGCCAGCAGCTTAATGACAGCTAACACTGAAGCTTTCTTT.

This clone appeared a few times. The chain carries TRBV28 and TRBJ1-2; D unresolved. The V end lost 5 bases, the J end lost 8 bases, and 9 bases lay between the germline ends. Germline CDR1 reads MDHEN; CDR2 reads SYDVKM. CDR3 size: 11 residues. This CDR3 is CASSPPPGYTF. The CDR3 DNA follows: TGTGCCAGCAGTCCTCCTCCCGGCTACACCTTC.

V is TRBV7-3 and J is TRBJ2-5, with 7 nucleotides matching TRBD1. Germline CDR1 reads SGHTA; CDR2 reads FQGTGA. V shed 5 bases, J shed 1 base, and the junction held 1 base outside the gene matches. This CDR3 is built from 13 residues. CDR3 bases: TGTGCCAGCAGCAAGGGGGCCCAAGAGACCCAGTACTTC. Protein sequence: CASSKGAQETQYF.

CDR3 in DNA: TGTGCCAGCAGCGGCGGGGAGCAGTACTTC. Its protein is CASSGGEQYF. The genes are TRBV7-9 and TRBJ2-7; tentative D call: TRBD2 (5 bases). Between the trimmed V and J ends, which lost 5 bases and 7 bases, there was a span of 6 bases. Germline V CDR1 and CDR2: SEHNR, FQNEAQ (reference sequence). The CDR3 totals 10 residues.

The gene calls are TRBV27 and TRBJ2-2, with D unclear. The germline CDR1 and CDR2 sequences are MNHEY and SMNVEV (reference sequence). Trimming cost V 2 bases and J 7 bases, with 20 bases left between them. This CDR3 spans 17 amino acids. For the CDR3, the DNA is TGTGCCAGCAGTTTAAGGAAGGCTAGTGGATTAGTCGGGGAGCTGTTTTTT. Protein: CASSLRKASGLVGELFF.

This clone has only a few counts. This rearrangement joins TRBV7-9 to TRBJ2-7; D is undetermined. This CDR3 has 12 residues. CDR1 is SEHNR and CDR2 is FQNEAQ in the germline V gene (reference sequence). V dropped 6 bases and J dropped 7 bases, with 13 bases sitting between them. The CDR3 nucleotides read TGTGCCAGCAGTCTTAGCTTGCGTGAGCAGTACTTC. It is translated as CASSLSLREQYF. The full variable domain, with the rest looked up from reference TRBV7-9 and TRBJ2-7, is DTGVSQNPRHKITKRGQNVTFRCDPISEHNRLYWYRQTLGQGPEFLTYFQNEAQLEKSRLLSDRFSAERPKGSFSTLEIQRTEQGDSAMYLCASSLSLREQYFGPGTRLTVT.

This sequence joins TRBV7-2 and TRBJ2-5; D might be TRBD2 (6 bases). This CDR3 is 17 amino acids long. The germline V and J ends were trimmed by 1 base and 3 bases, with 18 bases remaining between them. Per the germline V gene, CDR1 is SGHTA and CDR2 is FQGNSA. CDR3 bases: TGTGCCAGCAGCTTAGTGTCGGGCGGGAAATATGAAGAGACCCAGTACTTC. Protein product: CASSLVSGGKYEETQYF. The variable domain in full, with the rest retrieved from reference TRBV7-2 and TRBJ2-5, is GAGVSQSPSNKVTEKGKDVELRCDPISGHTALYWYRQSLGQGLEFLIYFQGNSAPDKSGLPSDRFSAERTGGSVSTLTIQRTQQEDSAVYLCASSLVSGGKYEETQYFGPGTRLLVL.